This T cell receptor (beta chain) was captured in a study of T cell repertoires in cytomegalovirus infection. This clonotype was picked up many times. What it binds is not known. Findings and caveats of the study: Dominating the ex vivo response were TCR beta clonotypes that were CMV-specific and HLA-C-restricted.

TCRdb processed the reads anew with MiXCR; each CDR3 protein has one entry. The data contain almost 500,000 distinct CDR3 sequences, around 10% of them singletons. The V gene end was trimmed by 1 base and the J gene end by 1 base; junction bases not matched to a gene: 4. Germline V gives CDR1 MGHRA, CDR2 YSYEKL. The CDR3 has 16 residues. The clonotype originates from a human donor in good health (CMV status not recorded). Some clones in this sample may be carry-over from other donors' samples. The genes are TRBV4-1 and TRBJ1-1; 9 positions match TRBD1. Sequencing was performed on PBMCs. CDR3 sequence (DNA): TGCGCCAGCAGCCAAGCACAGGGGGCCGGGAACACTGAAGCTTTCTTT. Translation gives CASSQAQGAGNTEAFF.